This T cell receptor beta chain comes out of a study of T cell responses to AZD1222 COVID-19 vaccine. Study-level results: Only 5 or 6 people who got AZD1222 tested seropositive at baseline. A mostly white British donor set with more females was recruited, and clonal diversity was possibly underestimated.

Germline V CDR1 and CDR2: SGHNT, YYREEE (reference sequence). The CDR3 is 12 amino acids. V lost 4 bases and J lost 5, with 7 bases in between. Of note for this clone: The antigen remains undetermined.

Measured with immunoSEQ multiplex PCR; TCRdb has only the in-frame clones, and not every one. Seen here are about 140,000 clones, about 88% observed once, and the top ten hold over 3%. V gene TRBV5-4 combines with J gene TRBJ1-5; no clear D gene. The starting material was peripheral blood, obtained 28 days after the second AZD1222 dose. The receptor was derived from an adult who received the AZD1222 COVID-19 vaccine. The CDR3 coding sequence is TGTGCCAGCAGCGCGTATGATCAGCCCCAGCATTTT. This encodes CASSAYDQPQHF.